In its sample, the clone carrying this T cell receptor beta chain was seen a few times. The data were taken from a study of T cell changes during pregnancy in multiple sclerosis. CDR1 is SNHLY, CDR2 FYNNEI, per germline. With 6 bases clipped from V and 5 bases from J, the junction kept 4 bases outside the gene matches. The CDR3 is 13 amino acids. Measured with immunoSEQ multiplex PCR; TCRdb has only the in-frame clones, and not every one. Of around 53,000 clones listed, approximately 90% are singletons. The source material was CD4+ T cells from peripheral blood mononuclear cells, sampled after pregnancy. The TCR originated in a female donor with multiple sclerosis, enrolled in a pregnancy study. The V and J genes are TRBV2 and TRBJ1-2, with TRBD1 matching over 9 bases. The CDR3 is CASRGTGKYGYTF. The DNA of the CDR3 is TGTGCCAGCAGGGGGACAGGGAAGTATGGCTACACCTTC. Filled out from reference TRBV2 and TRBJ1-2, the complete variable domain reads EPEVTQTPSHQVTQMGQEVILRCVPISNHLYFYWYRQILGQKVEFLVSFYNNEISEKSEIFDDQFSVERPDGSNFTLKIRSTKLEDSAMYFCASRGTGKYGYTFGSGTRLTVV.